This T cell receptor (beta chain) was captured by sequencing in a study of blood T cells in healthy people across ages. Per germline, CDR1 SEHNR and CDR2 FQNEAQ (reference sequence). This CDR3 comprises 11 residues. This clonotype appeared a few times. Together with a sample-barcoded 5' primer, a J-beta primer mix was included in a second PCR lasting about 6 to 11 cycles. The template-switch adaptor was a 5' adaptor with 12 random nucleotides. It tagged each cDNA molecule. TCRdb analysed the 5' RACE reads with MiXCR anew, one entry per CDR3 protein. This table holds 500,000 to 550,000 distinct CDR3 sequences, less than 25% found once. This same sample was also part of a study on T cells of mothers and their children.

This receptor was taken from a boy aged 5-17 years in good health. The source material was blood. The rearrangement joins TRBV7-9 to TRBJ2-5; D uncertain. The last part of the DNA fits TRBJ2-1 better; the J call may be wrong. This CDR3 reads CASNSGGEQFF. The CDR3 DNA reads TGTGCCAGCAACTCAGGCGGTGAGCAGTTCTTC.